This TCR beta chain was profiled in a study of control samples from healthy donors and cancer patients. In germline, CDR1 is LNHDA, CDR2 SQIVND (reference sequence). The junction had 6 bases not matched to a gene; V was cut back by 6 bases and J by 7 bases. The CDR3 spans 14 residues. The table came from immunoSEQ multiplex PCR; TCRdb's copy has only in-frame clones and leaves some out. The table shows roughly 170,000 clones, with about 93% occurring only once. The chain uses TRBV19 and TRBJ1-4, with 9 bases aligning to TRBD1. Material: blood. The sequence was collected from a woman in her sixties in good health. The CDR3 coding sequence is TGTGCCAGTAGAAAACAGGGGGCCGGTGAAAAACTGTTTTTT. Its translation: CASRKQGAGEKLFF.